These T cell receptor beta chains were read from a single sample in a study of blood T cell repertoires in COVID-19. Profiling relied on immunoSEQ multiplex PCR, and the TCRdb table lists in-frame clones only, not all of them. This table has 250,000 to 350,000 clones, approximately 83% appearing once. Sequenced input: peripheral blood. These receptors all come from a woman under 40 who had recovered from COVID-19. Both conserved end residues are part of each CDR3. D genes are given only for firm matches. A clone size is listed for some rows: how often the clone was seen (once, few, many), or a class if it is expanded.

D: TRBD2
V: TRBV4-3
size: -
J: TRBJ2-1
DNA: TGCGCCAGCAGCCAAGATCAGGCTAGCGGGGGTAATGAGCAGTTCTTC
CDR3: CASSQDQASGGNEQFF

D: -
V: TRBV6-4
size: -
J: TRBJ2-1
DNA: TGTGCCAGCAGTGACTCGATGGGGCCGGGTAATGAGCAGTTCTTC
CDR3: CASSDSMGPGNEQFF

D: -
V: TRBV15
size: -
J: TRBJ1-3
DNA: TGTGCCACCAGCAGAGACAGGGGTTCTGGAAACACCATATATTTT
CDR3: CATSRDRGSGNTIYF

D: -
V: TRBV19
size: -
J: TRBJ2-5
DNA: TGTGCCAGTACCCGGGGGGCAGAGACCCAGTACTTC
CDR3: CASTRGAETQYF

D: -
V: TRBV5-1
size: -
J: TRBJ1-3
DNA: TGCGCCAGCACTTCAGGGAACGGAAACACCATATATTTT
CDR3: CASTSGNGNTIYF

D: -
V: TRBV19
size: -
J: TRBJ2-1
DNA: TGTGCCAGTAGAACAGGGACGAACAATGAGCAGTTCTTC
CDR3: CASRTGTNNEQFF

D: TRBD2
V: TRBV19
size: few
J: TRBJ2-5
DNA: TGTGCCAGTAGTCGAGCGGGGGGGTACCAAGAGACCCAGTACTTC
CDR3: CASSRAGGYQETQYF

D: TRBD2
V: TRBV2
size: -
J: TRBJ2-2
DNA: TGTGCCAGCAGCGGGAGGGCGAGGACCGGGGAGCTGTTTTTT
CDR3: CASSGRARTGELFF

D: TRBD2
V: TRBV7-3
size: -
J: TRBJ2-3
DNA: TGTGCCAGCAGCATACTAGCGGGGGATACGCAGTATTTT
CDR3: CASSILAGDTQYF

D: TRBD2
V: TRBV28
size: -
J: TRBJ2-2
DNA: TGTGCCAGCAGGACGGGACTAGCATCTACCGGGGAGCTGTTTTTT
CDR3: CASRTGLASTGELFF

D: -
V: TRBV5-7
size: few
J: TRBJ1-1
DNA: TGTGCCAGCAGCGCAACACAGGGCTTTAACACTGAAGCTTTCTTT
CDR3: CASSATQGFNTEAFF

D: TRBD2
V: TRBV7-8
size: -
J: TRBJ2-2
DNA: TGTGCCAGCAGCGGACGGACTAGCGGGAGAAGTCGCACCGGGGAGCTGTTTTTT
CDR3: CASSGRTSGRSRTGELFF

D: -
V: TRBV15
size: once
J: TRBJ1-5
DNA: TGTGCCACCAGCAGATTCGGGGAGCCCCAGCATTTT
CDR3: CATSRFGEPQHF

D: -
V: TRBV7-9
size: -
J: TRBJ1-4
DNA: TGTGCCAGCAGCTTAAGCGGAAAACTGTTTTTT
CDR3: CASSLSGKLFF

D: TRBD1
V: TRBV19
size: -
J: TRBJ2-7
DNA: TGTGCCAGTAGTATAGGACAGGGGGCAGCCTACGAGCAGTACTTC
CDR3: CASSIGQGAAYEQYF

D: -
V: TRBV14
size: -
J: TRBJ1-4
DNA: TGTGCCAGCAGCCACGGTATCTTTGCAACTAATGAAAAACTGTTTTTT
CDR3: CASSHGIFATNEKLFF

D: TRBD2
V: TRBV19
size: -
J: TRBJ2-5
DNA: TGTGCCAGTAGTATAGCGGTCGGGACTAGCGAGACCCAGTACTTC
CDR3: CASSIAVGTSETQYF

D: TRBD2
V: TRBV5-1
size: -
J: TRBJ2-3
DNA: TGCGCCAGCAGCGAGGGGACTAGCGGGGGAACAGATACGCAGTATTTT
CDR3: CASSEGTSGGTDTQYF

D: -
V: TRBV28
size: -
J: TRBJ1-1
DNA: TGTGCCAGCAGTAAAACAGGGCTGAACACTGAAGCTTTCTTT
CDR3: CASSKTGLNTEAFF

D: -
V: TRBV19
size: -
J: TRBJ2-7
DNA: TGTGCCAGCCAGATGGGCTCTGGCTCCTACGAGCAGTACTTC
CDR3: CASQMGSGSYEQYF

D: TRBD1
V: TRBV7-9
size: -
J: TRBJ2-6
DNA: TGTGCCAGCCAGACTCTACAGGGGACAAGCTCTGGGGCCAACGTCCTGACTTTC
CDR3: CASQTLQGTSSGANVLTF

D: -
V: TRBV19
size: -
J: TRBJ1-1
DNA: TGTGCCAGTACCCTATACCCGACAGGTTTGAACACTGAAGCTTTCTTT
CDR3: CASTLYPTGLNTEAFF

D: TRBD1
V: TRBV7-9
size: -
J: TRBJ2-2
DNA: TGTGCCAGCAGACCGAAAGGACAGGGGGGTTCGTGGGAGCTGTTTTTT
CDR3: CASRPKGQGGSWELFF

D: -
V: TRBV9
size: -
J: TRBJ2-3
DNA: TGTGCCAGCAGCTCGAGCGGGTTACGCACAGATACGCAGTATTTT
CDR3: CASSSSGLRTDTQYF

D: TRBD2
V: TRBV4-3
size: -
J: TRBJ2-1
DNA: TGCGCCAGCAGCCGACAAGCGGGAGGGTACAATGAGCAGTTCTTC
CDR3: CASSRQAGGYNEQFF

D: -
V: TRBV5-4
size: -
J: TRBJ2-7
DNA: TGTGCCAGCAGCTTGGACATAAACGAGCAGTACTTC
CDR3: CASSLDINEQYF

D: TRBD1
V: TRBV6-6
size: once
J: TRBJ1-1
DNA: TGTGCCAGCAGTTACTTAAAGGGACAGGACACTGAAGCTTTCTTT
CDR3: CASSYLKGQDTEAFF

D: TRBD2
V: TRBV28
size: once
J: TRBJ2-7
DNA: TGTGCCAGCAGTTTATATGGGGCTAGCGGGACCTACGAGCAGTACTTC
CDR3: CASSLYGASGTYEQYF

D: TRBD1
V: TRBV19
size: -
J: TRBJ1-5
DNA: TGTGCCAGTAGTATTCCGTCAGGGGGCCGGGGTCAGCCCCAGCATTTT
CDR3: CASSIPSGGRGQPQHF

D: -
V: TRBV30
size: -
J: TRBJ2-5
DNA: TGTGCCTGGAGTTACGGGGGGCGCGGGGAGACCCAGTACTTC
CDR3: CAWSYGGRGETQYF

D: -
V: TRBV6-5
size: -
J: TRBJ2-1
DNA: TGTGCCAGCCGTCGAGGTGGAGAGCAGTTCTTC
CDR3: CASRRGGEQFF

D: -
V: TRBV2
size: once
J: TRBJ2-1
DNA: TGTGCCAGCAGTGCACAGGGCTCCTACAATGAGCAGTTCTTC
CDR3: CASSAQGSYNEQFF

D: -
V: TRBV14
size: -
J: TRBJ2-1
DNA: TGTGCCAGCAGCCAAGTTTTTACCCTACTGGGCGATGAGCAGTTCTTC
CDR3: CASSQVFTLLGDEQFF

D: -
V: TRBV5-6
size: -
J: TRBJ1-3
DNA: TGTGCCAGCAGCTTGCGGTCCTCGGGATACGGAAACACCATATATTTT
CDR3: CASSLRSSGYGNTIYF

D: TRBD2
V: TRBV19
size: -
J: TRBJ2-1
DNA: TGTGCCAGTAGTATAGGGCTAGCGGGAGTGTGGAGGGTGGAGCAGTTCTTC
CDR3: CASSIGLAGVWRVEQFF

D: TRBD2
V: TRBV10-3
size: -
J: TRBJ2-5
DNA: TGTGCCACGACGCCGGGGGGGGAGACCCAGTACTTC
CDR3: CATTPGGETQYF

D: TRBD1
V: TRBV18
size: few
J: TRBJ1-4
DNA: TGTGCCAGCTCACCTAGGACAGGGAGTAATGAAAAACTGTTTTTT
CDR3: CASSPRTGSNEKLFF

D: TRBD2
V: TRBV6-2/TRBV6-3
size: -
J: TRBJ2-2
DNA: TGTGCCAGCAGTTACGGATTGCTAGCGGCCGGGTACACCGGGGAGCTGTTTTTT
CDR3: CASSYGLLAAGYTGELFF

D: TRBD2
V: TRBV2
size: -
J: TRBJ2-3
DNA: TGTGCCAGCAAGGGGACTAGACCCGGCGATACGCAGTATTTT
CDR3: CASKGTRPGDTQYF

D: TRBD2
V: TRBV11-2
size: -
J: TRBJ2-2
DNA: TGTGCCGTAAATAGCGGGAGCACCGGGGAGCTGTTTTTT
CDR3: CAVNSGSTGELFF

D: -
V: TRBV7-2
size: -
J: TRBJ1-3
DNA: TGTGCCAGCAGCTTAAGGGGTGGGGGAAACACCATATATTTT
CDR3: CASSLRGGGNTIYF

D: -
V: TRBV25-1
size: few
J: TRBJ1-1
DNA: TGTGCCAGCAGTGAGGCGGGGACCGAGAACACTGAAGCTTTCTTT
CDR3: CASSEAGTENTEAFF

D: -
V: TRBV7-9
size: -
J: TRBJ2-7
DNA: TGTGCCAGCAGCTCCCAACTAGGATCCTACGAGCAGTACTTC
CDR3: CASSSQLGSYEQYF

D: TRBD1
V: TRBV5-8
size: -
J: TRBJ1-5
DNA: TGTGCCAGCAGCTTGTATGAGGGTCAGGGGGCCCCCCATCAGCCCCAGCATTTT
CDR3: CASSLYEGQGAPHQPQHF

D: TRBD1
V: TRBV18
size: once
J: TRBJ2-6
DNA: TGTGCCAGCTCACGGGACAGATCCCCGAAAGCCAACGTCCTGACTTTC
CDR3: CASSRDRSPKANVLTF

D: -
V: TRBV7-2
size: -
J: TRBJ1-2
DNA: TGTGCCAGCAGCTTAGCGGAGGGATTTAACTATGGCTACACCTTC
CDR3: CASSLAEGFNYGYTF

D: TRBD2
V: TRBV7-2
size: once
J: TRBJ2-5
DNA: TGTGCCAGCAGCTTGGCGGGAGGAGGGGAGACCCAGTACTTC
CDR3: CASSLAGGGETQYF

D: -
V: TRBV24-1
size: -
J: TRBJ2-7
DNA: TGTGCCACCAGTGACTCCACAGGGCTGGACGAGCAGTACTTC
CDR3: CATSDSTGLDEQYF